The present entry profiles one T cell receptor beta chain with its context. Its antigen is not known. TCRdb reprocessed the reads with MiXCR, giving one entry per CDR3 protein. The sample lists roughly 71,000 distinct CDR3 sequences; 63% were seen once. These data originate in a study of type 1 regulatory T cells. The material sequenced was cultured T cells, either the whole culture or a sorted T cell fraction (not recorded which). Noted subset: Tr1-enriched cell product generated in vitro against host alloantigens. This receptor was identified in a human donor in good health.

The CDR3 here is CASSPVWGRETQYF. The CDR3 DNA follows: TGTGCCAGCAGCCCTGTCTGGGGTCGCGAGACCCAGTACTTC. The V gene is TRBV7-9, the J gene TRBJ2-5; D remains ambiguous. CDR1 SEHNR and CDR2 FQNEAQ come from the germline V gene (reference sequence). V was trimmed by 5 bases and J by 5 bases, leaving 15 bases between them. The CDR3 is 14 residues long.